A selection of T cell receptor beta chains follows, all from one sample in a study of cytomegalovirus exposure and HLA in healthy donors. The assay was immunoSEQ multiplex PCR, and TCRdb's table has in-frame clones only and misses some. The table lists under 200,000 clones, around four fifths of them singletons. Sequenced: PBMCs. Every receptor here comes from a girl aged 2 to 9 in good health and CMV-seropositive. The CDR3 runs from the conserved cysteine through the conserved F or W. The order of the fields is J gene, clone size, D gene, V gene, CDR3 DNA, CDR3 protein. D genes are given only for firm matches. A clone size is listed for some rows: how often the clone was seen (once, few, many), or a class if it is expanded.

j_gene: TRBJ2-2
abundance: few
d_gene: TRBD2
v_gene: TRBV9
CDR3nt: TGTGCCAGCAGCGCACCGGGACTAGAGTCCGGGGAGCTGTTTTTT
CDR3aa: CASSAPGLESGELFF

j_gene: TRBJ2-2
abundance: -
d_gene: -
v_gene: TRBV6-1
CDR3nt: TGTGCCAGCAGCCGGGTGGAGGGGGCGGGGGAGCTGTTTTTT
CDR3aa: CASSRVEGAGELFF

j_gene: TRBJ1-5
abundance: -
d_gene: -
v_gene: TRBV27
CDR3nt: TGTGCCACTCGAGAACAGGGAACAAGCAATCAGCCCCAGCATTTT
CDR3aa: CATREQGTSNQPQHF

j_gene: TRBJ1-4
abundance: once
d_gene: TRBD1
v_gene: TRBV30
CDR3nt: TGTGCCTGGAAAATTGGAGGGGGCAGTGAAAAACTGTTTTTT
CDR3aa: CAWKIGGGSEKLFF

j_gene: TRBJ2-1
abundance: once
d_gene: TRBD2
v_gene: TRBV15
CDR3nt: TGTGCCCCGGGAGGACTAGCGGGAGGTGAGCAGTTCTTC
CDR3aa: CAPGGLAGGEQFF

j_gene: TRBJ2-7
abundance: -
d_gene: TRBD2
v_gene: TRBV18
CDR3nt: TGTGCCAGCTCACCTGAATCTGGACTAGCCCACGAGCAGTACTTC
CDR3aa: CASSPESGLAHEQYF

j_gene: TRBJ2-7
abundance: -
d_gene: TRBD1
v_gene: TRBV12-5
CDR3nt: TGTGCTAGTGGTTTGGTTCACGACAGGGGGGACTACGAGCAGTACTTC
CDR3aa: CASGLVHDRGDYEQYF

j_gene: TRBJ2-5
abundance: -
d_gene: -
v_gene: TRBV6-6
CDR3nt: TGTGCCAGCAGTTTGACTCTACAAGAGACCCAGTACTTC
CDR3aa: CASSLTLQETQYF

j_gene: TRBJ2-5
abundance: -
d_gene: -
v_gene: TRBV7-3
CDR3nt: TGTGCCAGCAGCTCCTCACTCGGAGAGACCCAGTACTTC
CDR3aa: CASSSSLGETQYF

j_gene: TRBJ2-1
abundance: -
d_gene: -
v_gene: TRBV14
CDR3nt: TGTGCCAGCAGCCAAGGGTTTAGCGGTTTCAGGGATGAGCAGTTCTTC
CDR3aa: CASSQGFSGFRDEQFF

j_gene: TRBJ1-1
abundance: -
d_gene: TRBD1
v_gene: TRBV10-3
CDR3nt: TGTGCCATCAATGGCCGACAGGGGGCGAACACTGAAGCTTTCTTT
CDR3aa: CAINGRQGANTEAFF

j_gene: TRBJ1-1
abundance: -
d_gene: TRBD1
v_gene: TRBV18
CDR3nt: TGTGCCAGCTCACCTAGGACAGGGAACGGCGATAACACTGAAGCTTTCTTT
CDR3aa: CASSPRTGNGDNTEAFF

j_gene: TRBJ2-4
abundance: -
d_gene: TRBD1
v_gene: TRBV9
CDR3nt: TGTGCCAGCAGCCCTTCGGGACAGGAGGACATTCAGTACTTC
CDR3aa: CASSPSGQEDIQYF

j_gene: TRBJ2-6
abundance: -
d_gene: -
v_gene: TRBV27
CDR3nt: TGTGCCAGCAGTTTGGACTTCAACGTCCTGACTTTC
CDR3aa: CASSLDFNVLTF

j_gene: TRBJ1-5
abundance: -
d_gene: -
v_gene: TRBV7-9
CDR3nt: TGTGCCAGCAGCTTCTTTAATCAGCCCCAGCATTTT
CDR3aa: CASSFFNQPQHF

j_gene: TRBJ1-3
abundance: -
d_gene: -
v_gene: TRBV7-9
CDR3nt: TGTGCCAGCAGCTTTCAGGGAAACACCATATATTTT
CDR3aa: CASSFQGNTIYF

j_gene: TRBJ2-1
abundance: -
d_gene: TRBD1
v_gene: TRBV7-7
CDR3nt: TGTGCTAGCAGCCAGGACAGGGGGCCATACAATGAGCAGTTCTTC
CDR3aa: CASSQDRGPYNEQFF

j_gene: TRBJ1-5
abundance: -
d_gene: -
v_gene: TRBV19
CDR3nt: TGTGCCAGTAGTTCGGGACATCGGAATCAGCCCCAGCATTTT
CDR3aa: CASSSGHRNQPQHF

j_gene: TRBJ2-1
abundance: -
d_gene: TRBD2
v_gene: TRBV28
CDR3nt: TGTGCCAGCAGTTTGGATTTAATTGGGACTAGCGACCCCTACGGAGAGCAGTTCTTC
CDR3aa: CASSLDLIGTSDPYGEQFF

j_gene: TRBJ2-5
abundance: -
d_gene: -
v_gene: TRBV7-9
CDR3nt: TGTGCCAGCAGCTTAGGAAGGGGCAGGGCAGAGACCCAGTACTTC
CDR3aa: CASSLGRGRAETQYF

j_gene: TRBJ2-5
abundance: once
d_gene: -
v_gene: TRBV2
CDR3nt: TGTGCCAGCAGTGAAGAAACAGGGGAGACCCAGTACTTC
CDR3aa: CASSEETGETQYF

j_gene: TRBJ1-2
abundance: -
d_gene: -
v_gene: TRBV4-1
CDR3nt: TGCGCCAGCAGCCAAGTCCCGGACTCCTACTATGGCTACACCTTC
CDR3aa: CASSQVPDSYYGYTF

j_gene: TRBJ1-1
abundance: -
d_gene: TRBD1
v_gene: TRBV5-1
CDR3nt: TGCGCCAGCAGCGGGGGACAGGGTGGAGCTTTCTTT
CDR3aa: CASSGGQGGAFF

j_gene: TRBJ2-7
abundance: once
d_gene: -
v_gene: TRBV4-1
CDR3nt: TGCGCCAGCAGCTTTATCGCAGGGGTTGTCACCTACGAGCAGTACTTC
CDR3aa: CASSFIAGVVTYEQYF

j_gene: TRBJ2-1
abundance: -
d_gene: -
v_gene: TRBV30
CDR3nt: TGTGCCTGGAGTGGGACAGTCTACAATGAGCAGTTCTTC
CDR3aa: CAWSGTVYNEQFF

j_gene: TRBJ2-7
abundance: once
d_gene: TRBD2
v_gene: TRBV4-2
CDR3nt: TGTGCCAGCAGCCAAGGGCTAGCGGGAGTATACGAGCAGTACTTC
CDR3aa: CASSQGLAGVYEQYF

j_gene: TRBJ2-7
abundance: -
d_gene: -
v_gene: TRBV16
CDR3nt: TGTGCCAGCAGCCTAGTGACACCTTCCTACGAGCAGTACTTC
CDR3aa: CASSLVTPSYEQYF

j_gene: TRBJ1-1
abundance: -
d_gene: -
v_gene: TRBV30
CDR3nt: TGTGCCTGGACTCGAGTCGGTTGGACTGAAGCTTTCTTT
CDR3aa: CAWTRVGWTEAFF

j_gene: TRBJ2-7
abundance: -
d_gene: TRBD2
v_gene: TRBV7-9
CDR3nt: TGTGCCAGCAGCCGAGGGACTAGCCTCCACGAGCAGTACTTC
CDR3aa: CASSRGTSLHEQYF

j_gene: TRBJ2-2
abundance: once
d_gene: -
v_gene: TRBV7-6
CDR3nt: TGTGCCAGCAGCATGCTCAGGGAAGGGGCCGGGGAGCTGTTTTTT
CDR3aa: CASSMLREGAGELFF

j_gene: TRBJ1-1
abundance: -
d_gene: -
v_gene: TRBV6-5
CDR3nt: TGTGCCAGCAGTTCCGCGGAGGGGGGGGTAGAAGCTTTCTTT
CDR3aa: CASSSAEGGVEAFF

j_gene: TRBJ2-1
abundance: -
d_gene: TRBD2
v_gene: TRBV6-4
CDR3nt: TGTGCCAGCAGTGACTTGGCTAGCGGGGTTTACAATGAGCAGTTCTTC
CDR3aa: CASSDLASGVYNEQFF

j_gene: TRBJ2-7
abundance: -
d_gene: -
v_gene: TRBV28
CDR3nt: TGTGCCAGCAGAAACCTTGTGGCTAGCGACTACGAGCAGTACTTC
CDR3aa: CASRNLVASDYEQYF

j_gene: TRBJ2-7
abundance: -
d_gene: -
v_gene: TRBV4-1
CDR3nt: TGCGCCAGCAGCCAAGCGGGGAGGAGCGGGCAGTACTTC
CDR3aa: CASSQAGRSGQYF

j_gene: TRBJ2-1
abundance: -
d_gene: -
v_gene: TRBV14
CDR3nt: TGTGCCAGCAGCCACGACAGACGGCAGTTCTTC
CDR3aa: CASSHDRRQFF

j_gene: TRBJ1-2
abundance: -
d_gene: -
v_gene: TRBV21-1
CDR3nt: TGTGCCAGCAGCCACAAAACGTGTAACAAAGGCTACACCTTC
CDR3aa: CASSHKTCNKGYTF

j_gene: TRBJ1-2
abundance: -
d_gene: -
v_gene: TRBV7-9
CDR3nt: TGTGCCAGCAGCTTTCTAGGGGCTCGTTTTGGCTACACCTTC
CDR3aa: CASSFLGARFGYTF

j_gene: TRBJ2-3
abundance: -
d_gene: TRBD2
v_gene: TRBV7-6
CDR3nt: TGTGCCAGCAGCCTAAGGGACTACCCCACAGATACGCAGTATTTT
CDR3aa: CASSLRDYPTDTQYF

j_gene: TRBJ2-1
abundance: -
d_gene: -
v_gene: TRBV4-1
CDR3nt: TGCGCCAGCAGCCATTCCGATGAGCAGTTCTTC
CDR3aa: CASSHSDEQFF

j_gene: TRBJ1-5
abundance: once
d_gene: -
v_gene: TRBV30
CDR3nt: TGTGCCTGGGACTCTTATAGCAATCAGCCCCAGCATTTT
CDR3aa: CAWDSYSNQPQHF

j_gene: TRBJ2-5
abundance: -
d_gene: -
v_gene: TRBV7-7
CDR3nt: TGTGCTAGCAGCCGAGGGCCCCGTAGCGGCCAAGAGACCCAGTACTTC
CDR3aa: CASSRGPRSGQETQYF

j_gene: TRBJ2-7
abundance: -
d_gene: TRBD2
v_gene: TRBV5-1
CDR3nt: TGCGCCAGCAGCTCAACCTTGTTGGGACTAGTGCCCTACGAGCAGTACTTC
CDR3aa: CASSSTLLGLVPYEQYF

j_gene: TRBJ1-5
abundance: -
d_gene: -
v_gene: TRBV6-6
CDR3nt: TGTGCCAGCATTTTAGCCCCCGCAAATCAGCCCCAGCATTTT
CDR3aa: CASILAPANQPQHF

j_gene: TRBJ2-7
abundance: -
d_gene: TRBD2
v_gene: TRBV30
CDR3nt: TGTGCCTGGGTATCAGGGCTAGCGGGAGGAAACGAGCAGTACTTC
CDR3aa: CAWVSGLAGGNEQYF

j_gene: TRBJ1-5
abundance: -
d_gene: TRBD1
v_gene: TRBV5-5
CDR3nt: TGTGCCAGCAGCCAACAGGGGGCTTATCAGCCCCAGCATTTT
CDR3aa: CASSQQGAYQPQHF

j_gene: TRBJ2-1
abundance: -
d_gene: TRBD2
v_gene: TRBV28
CDR3nt: TGTGCCAGCAGTTTGTCTCTAGCGGGAGTCAATGAGCAGTTCTTC
CDR3aa: CASSLSLAGVNEQFF

j_gene: TRBJ1-1
abundance: once
d_gene: -
v_gene: TRBV5-4
CDR3nt: TGTGCCAGCAGCTCCGGGGGGTCGTACACTGAAGCTTTCTTT
CDR3aa: CASSSGGSYTEAFF

j_gene: TRBJ1-2
abundance: -
d_gene: -
v_gene: TRBV7-9
CDR3nt: TGTGCCAGCAGCTTAGGCGTAACAGGGTATGGCTACACCTTC
CDR3aa: CASSLGVTGYGYTF

j_gene: TRBJ1-1
abundance: -
d_gene: -
v_gene: TRBV9
CDR3nt: TGTGCCAGCAGCGTAGTGGCCGGGGATATTGAAGCTTTCTTT
CDR3aa: CASSVVAGDIEAFF

j_gene: TRBJ2-7
abundance: -
d_gene: -
v_gene: TRBV27
CDR3nt: TGTGCCAGCAGTTTCTTGGGACAAGCCTACGAGCAGTACTTC
CDR3aa: CASSFLGQAYEQYF